The clone carrying this T cell receptor (beta chain) was detected only a few times. Its antigen remains unidentified. MiXCR, run by TCRdb on the RT-PCR reads, gives a single entry per CDR3 protein. The sample lists 450,000 to 600,000 distinct CDR3 sequences; 6.5% to 8% were seen once. This specimen comes from a study of response to subunit inactivated influenza vaccine. General observations from the study: Authors suggested few new T cells are recruited by each seasonal influenza vaccination.

The CDR3 consists of 14 residues. The V end lost 6 bases, the J end lost 3 bases, and 13 bases lay between the germline ends. The V call is TRBV12-3 or TRBV12-4, the J call TRBJ2-3, with D perhaps given as TRBD1 or TRBD2 (5 bases each). The sample consisted of PBMCs from blood, taken approximately 25 months after vaccination. This TCR was recovered from a man between 50 and 75 years old who received an inactivated influenza vaccine. CDR3 DNA: TGTGCCAGCAGAGGGACCGGGTGGACAGATACGCAGTATTTT. It translates to CASRGTGWTDTQYF.